Shown below are 23 T cell receptor beta chains from a single sample sequenced in a study of graft-versus-host responses after intestinal transplantation (dated by TCRdb to about 2021). Reading the label with the study, this specimen's time point is: cells obtained before transplantation from donor or recipient. Their antigens are not known. Receptor amplification or capture employed the immunoSEQ multiplex PCR assay. Not all clones reach the TCRdb copy of this immuneACCESS table, which keeps in-frame sequences only. Checked studies attribute under half of the gap to unresolved V genes and leave the rest unexplained. Within this sample are roughly 120,000 clones, with around 93% of them counted one time only. The ten largest clones capture around 0.12% of the sample. This specimen consisted of unstimulated CD4+ T cells sorted from spleen or lymph node cells, obtained before intestinal transplant. Receptors originate from a human donor who received an intestinal transplant.

V is TRBV5-1 and J is TRBJ2-7, with D possibly matching TRBD1 (6 bases). This CDR3 has 14 amino acids. Germline CDR1 reads SGHRS; CDR2 reads YFSETQ. V was clipped by 0 bases and J by 1 base, with 8 bases between them. This chain's CDR3 is CASSLGDTSYEQYF. CDR3 DNA sequence: TGCGCCAGCAGCTTGGGGGACACATCCTACGAGCAGTACTTC.

This clone was seen just once. This rearrangement joins TRBV30 to TRBJ2-7; 8 nucleotides match TRBD2. CDR3 length: 15 residues. V shed 3 bases, J shed 5 bases, and the junction held 12 bases outside the gene matches. In germline, CDR1 is GTSNPN, CDR2 SVGIG (reference sequence). This chain's CDR3 is CAWSRQTAGADEQYF. CDR3 sequence (DNA): TGTGCCTGGAGCCGCCAGACAGCGGGAGCAGACGAGCAGTACTTC. The variable domain in full, with the rest retrieved from reference TRBV30 and TRBJ2-7, is SQTIHQWPATLVQPVGSPLSLECTVEGTSNPNLYWYRQAAGRGLQLLFYSVGIGQISSEVPQNLSASRPQDRQFILSSKKLLLSDSGFYLCAWSRQTAGADEQYFGPGTRLTVT.

The CDR3 DNA sequence: TGTGCCAGCAGCCAAGCCAGGGGCCCCTACGAGCAGTACTTC. Amino acid sequence: CASSQARGPYEQYF. The chain carries TRBV14 and TRBJ2-7; tentatively, D is TRBD1 (6 bases). This CDR3 has 14 residues. CDR1 is SGHDN, CDR2 FVKESK, per germline. V lost 1 base and J 2 bases, leaving 9 bases between the germline ends.

The rearrangement uses TRBV5-1 and TRBJ2-7, with D tentatively TRBD2 (6 bases). The ends were cut back, 4 bases at V and 5 bases at J, with 16 bases in the middle. The CDR3 length is 14 residues. The germline V gene has CDR1 SGHRS and CDR2 YFSETQ. CDR3 protein: CASSLGDSGDEQYF. The DNA for the CDR3 is TGCGCCAGCAGCCTAGGGGACTCAGGAGACGAGCAGTACTTC.

The V call is TRBV7-3, the J call TRBJ2-1; 8 nucleotides line up with TRBD2. The V segment lost 3 bases and the J segment 6 bases; nucleotides outside the gene matches: 10. CDR3 length: 16 amino acids. Germline-derived CDR1 and CDR2 are SGHTA and FQGTGA. The CDR3 nucleotides read TGTGCCAGCAGCTTCGCGACTAGCGAGCGATCCAATGAGCAGTTCTTC. Protein product: CASSFATSERSNEQFF.

The chain combines TRBV4-1 with TRBJ1-2; 8 nucleotides line up with TRBD1. The V segment lost 0 bases and the J segment 8 bases; nucleotides outside the gene matches: 11. The CDR3 is 16 residues long. Looked up from germline, CDR1 is MGHRA and CDR2 is YSYEKL. Written as DNA, the CDR3 is TGCGCCAGCAGCCAAGAGCATCGGGCAGGGGGCAACGGCTACACCTTC. This codes for CASSQEHRAGGNGYTF.

The chain joins TRBV5-1 to TRBJ2-5; possibly TRBD2 for D (6 bases). From germline, CDR1 is SGHRS and CDR2 YFSETQ. Trimming removed 2 bases at V and 0 bases at J, with 11 bases between. The CDR3 has 15 residues. Written as DNA, the CDR3 is TGCGCCAGCAGCTTTTCCGGGAGCCACCAAGAGACCCAGTACTTC. It is translated as CASSFSGSHQETQYF.

V gene TRBV7-8 combines with J gene TRBJ2-7; 8 bases align to TRBD2. Trimming at V came to 1 base and at J to 2 bases, leaving 7 bases not matched to a gene. There are 16 residues in the CDR3. Germline V gene lookup returns CDR1 SGHVS and CDR2 FQNEAQ. The CDR3 reads CASSLVGAGVPYEQYF. For the CDR3, the DNA is TGTGCCAGCAGCTTAGTGGGAGCGGGAGTACCCTACGAGCAGTACTTC.

This CDR3 is CASSLDRAVTNEKLFF. The CDR3 coding sequence is TGCGCCAGCAGCTTAGACAGGGCCGTAACTAATGAAAAACTGTTTTTT. J is TRBJ1-4 and V is TRBV5-1; 7 bases align to TRBD1. The CDR3 length is 16 residues. Germline assignment: CDR1 SGHRS and CDR2 YFSETQ. V gave up 2 bases and J gave up 1 base; unmatched junction bases: 5.

The chain is built from TRBV6-5 and TRBJ1-3, with D unclear. Trimming cost V 8 bases and J 0 bases, with 5 bases left between them. CDR3 size: 12 residues. Germline loops: CDR1 MNHEY, CDR2 SVGAGI. The CDR3 region is CASFSSGNTIYF. The CDR3 DNA is TGTGCCAGCTTCAGCTCTGGAAACACCATATATTTT.

The CDR3 spells CASSTTGLDGYTF. In nucleotides, the CDR3 is TGTGCCAGCAGCACTACAGGGTTAGATGGCTACACCTTC. V gene TRBV21-1 combines with J gene TRBJ1-2; the table's TRBD1 call for D was not verified on the DNA. TRBV21-1 is marked as a pseudogene. The CDR3 has 13 residues.

This chain uses TRBV6-6 with TRBJ1-2; D gene uncertain. Germline CDR1 and CDR2: MNHNY and SVGAGI (reference sequence). The CDR3 spans 13 residues. V lost 6 bases, J lost 5 bases, and 13 bases lay in between. CDR3 residues: CASSPDEGYGYTF. For the CDR3, the DNA is TGTGCCAGCAGCCCCGACGAGGGATATGGCTACACCTTC.

V and J are TRBV20-1 and TRBJ2-1; no firm D call. Per the germline V gene, CDR1 is DFQATT and CDR2 is SNEGSKA (reference sequence). The CDR3 length is 10 residues. V lost 3 bases and J lost 10, with 7 bases in between. CDR3 region: CSASGSEQFF. The CDR3 DNA follows: TGCAGTGCTAGTGGGTCGGAGCAGTTCTTC.

The rearrangement uses TRBV30 and TRBJ1-4; a possible D gene is TRBD1 (5 bases). Between the trimmed V and J ends, which lost 5 bases and 0 bases, there was a span of 10 bases. Germline V lookup: CDR1 GTSNPN, CDR2 SVGIG (reference sequence). The CDR3 runs 14 residues. The CDR3 nucleotides are TGTGCCTGGGGGGGAGTCGCAACTAATGAAAAACTGTTTTTT. This translates into CAWGGVATNEKLFF.

The chain joins TRBV28 to TRBJ1-2, with D maybe TRBD1 (6 bases). The CDR3 length is 12 residues. The V gene's germline CDR1 is MDHEN and CDR2 SYDVKM. V lost 8 bases to trimming and J lost 4 bases, with 11 bases between them. CDR3 amino acids: CASHGQPYGYTF. In DNA form, the CDR3 reads TGTGCCAGCCATGGACAGCCCTATGGCTACACCTTC.

The rearrangement uses TRBV7-2 and TRBJ1-1; no definite D call. CDR1 is SGHTA, CDR2 FQGNSA, per germline. The CDR3 is 15 residues long. V lost 5 bases to trimming and J lost 0 bases, with 13 bases between them. The CDR3 DNA reads TGTGCCAGCAGCGCAATCCCTTTGTTGAACACTGAAGCTTTCTTT. Translating gives CASSAIPLLNTEAFF.

This chain joins TRBV5-1 and TRBJ1-2; 7 bases match TRBD1. The CDR3 runs 14 residues. V shed 6 bases and J 6 bases; nucleotides not matched to a gene: 11. CDR1 is SGHRS and CDR2 is YFSETQ in the germline V gene. The CDR3 sequence: CASTKGARGNGYTF. As DNA, the CDR3 is TGCGCCAGCACCAAGGGGGCGCGGGGGAATGGCTACACCTTC.

Written as DNA, the CDR3 is TGTGCCAGCAGCCCAGGACAGGGATGGAGCACAGATACGCAGTATTTT. Its translation is CASSPGQGWSTDTQYF. The rearrangement joins TRBV7-9 to TRBJ2-3; 8 nucleotides line up with TRBD1. Looked up from germline, CDR1 is SEHNR and CDR2 is FQNEAQ (reference sequence). The junction had 7 bases not matched to a gene; V was cut back by 5 bases and J by 0 bases. This CDR3 spans 16 amino acids.

As DNA, the CDR3 is TGTGCCAGCTCACCGGGATTTAGGCAGTACTTC. Translated, it gives CASSPGFRQYF. This chain connects TRBV18 to TRBJ2-7; D gene ambiguous. Trimming pared 3 bases from V and 9 bases from J, leaving 9 bases between. This CDR3 comprises 11 residues. The germline V gene has CDR1 KGHSH and CDR2 LQKENI.

V is TRBV19 and J is TRBJ2-5, with 11 nucleotides matching TRBD2. Germline V gene data show CDR1 as LNHDA and CDR2 as SQIVND (reference sequence). CDR3 length: 16 residues. V lost 4 bases and J lost 1; bases outside the gene matches: 5. This CDR3 is CASSSATSGTQETQYF. The CDR3 region has the DNA TGTGCCAGTAGTAGCGCGACTAGCGGGACCCAAGAGACCCAGTACTTC.

The J gene is TRBJ1-2, the V gene TRBV7-9, with 8 nucleotides matching TRBD1. This CDR3 spans 13 amino acids. Trimming took 5 bases from V and 6 from J; bases not matched to a gene: 5. Germline V lookup: CDR1 SEHNR, CDR2 FQNEAQ (reference sequence). Written as DNA, the CDR3 is TGTGCCAGCAGCCCGGACAGGGCAAATGGCTACACCTTC. This sequence encodes CASSPDRANGYTF.

The J gene is TRBJ1-5, the V gene TRBV28; D unclear. V lost 2 bases and J 0 bases, leaving 5 bases between the germline ends. CDR3 length: 14 amino acids. CDR1 is MDHEN and CDR2 is SYDVKM in the germline V gene. The CDR3 sequence: CASSLGLSNQPQHF. DNA for the CDR3: TGTGCCAGCAGTTTAGGACTTAGCAATCAGCCCCAGCATTTT.

J is TRBJ2-5 and V is TRBV29-1, with no clear D. The V end lost 4 bases, the J end lost 1 base, and 4 bases lay between the germline ends. Germline assignment: CDR1 SQVTM and CDR2 ANQGSEA. This CDR3 region has 11 residues. CDR3 in amino acids: CSVAGQETQYF. The CDR3 DNA is TGCAGCGTTGCGGGCCAAGAGACCCAGTACTTC.